A single sample is the source of the 5 T cell receptor beta chains below, sequenced in a study of neurological immune-mediated disorders. TCRdb fed the 5' RACE reads into MiXCR, producing one record per CDR3 protein. The sample lists roughly 49,000 distinct CDR3 sequences, 13% occurring once. The time point was: longitudinal time-point 2. The sequencing input was PBMCs. These receptors all stem from a male donor with HTLV-1-associated myelopathy (HAM/TSP).

This clonotype was counted many times. The V gene is TRBV2, the J gene TRBJ1-5; 7 bases line up with TRBD1. V trimming: 6 bases; J trimming: 6 bases; junction bases outside the gene matches: 11. There are 15 residues in the CDR3. Germline CDR1 and CDR2: SNHLY and FYNNEI. The CDR3 DNA follows: TGTGCCAGCAGGGCAGGGGGATCGGGTAGTCAGCCCCAGCATTTT. Its protein product is CASRAGGSGSQPQHF.

This sequence joins TRBV7-8 and TRBJ2-7, with TRBD2 matching over 9 bases. Unmatched junction bases numbered 11, after V lost 5 bases and J lost 3 bases. This CDR3 contains 16 residues. Germline assignment: CDR1 SGHVS and CDR2 FQNEAQ. The CDR3 reads CASSGLGSGGYYEQYF. CDR3 DNA: TGTGCCAGCAGCGGCCTGGGAAGCGGGGGGTACTACGAGCAGTACTTC.

This clonotype was seen ten or more times. This chain joins TRBV25-1 and TRBJ2-1, with a tentative D call TRBD1 (6 bases). Looked up from germline, CDR1 is MGHDK and CDR2 is SYGVNS. V lost 3 bases and J lost 10, with 19 bases in between. The CDR3 is made up of 15 amino acids. DNA of the CDR3: TGTGCCAGCAGTGATATTCGGACCGTCCAGGGGGAGCAGTTCTTC. Its protein product is CASSDIRTVQGEQFF. Complete variable domain (other parts from reference TRBV25-1 and TRBJ2-1): EADIYQTPRYLVIGTGKKITLECSQTMGHDKMYWYQQDPGMELHLIHYSYGVNSTEKGDLSSESTVSRIRTEHFPLTLESARPSHTSQYLCASSDIRTVQGEQFFGPGTRLTVL.

This clonotype was seen ten or more times. The chain is built from TRBV20-1 and TRBJ2-7, with D uncertain. V was clipped by 0 bases and J by 2 bases, with 5 bases between them. This CDR3 is built from 12 residues. In germline, CDR1 is DFQATT, CDR2 SNEGSKA (reference sequence). The CDR3 spells CSARDGTYEQYF. CDR3 in DNA: TGCAGTGCTAGAGACGGAACCTACGAGCAGTACTTC.

This clonotype was seen more than once but under ten times. The chain is built from TRBV7-9 and TRBJ2-7; D unclear. The CDR3 loop spans 14 amino acids. Germline CDR1 is SEHNR and CDR2 is FQNEAQ (reference sequence). The ends were cut back, 0 bases at V and 0 bases at J, with 6 bases in the middle. This CDR3 reads CASSLAQISYEQYF. The CDR3 DNA reads as TGTGCCAGCAGCTTAGCACAGATCTCCTACGAGCAGTACTTC.